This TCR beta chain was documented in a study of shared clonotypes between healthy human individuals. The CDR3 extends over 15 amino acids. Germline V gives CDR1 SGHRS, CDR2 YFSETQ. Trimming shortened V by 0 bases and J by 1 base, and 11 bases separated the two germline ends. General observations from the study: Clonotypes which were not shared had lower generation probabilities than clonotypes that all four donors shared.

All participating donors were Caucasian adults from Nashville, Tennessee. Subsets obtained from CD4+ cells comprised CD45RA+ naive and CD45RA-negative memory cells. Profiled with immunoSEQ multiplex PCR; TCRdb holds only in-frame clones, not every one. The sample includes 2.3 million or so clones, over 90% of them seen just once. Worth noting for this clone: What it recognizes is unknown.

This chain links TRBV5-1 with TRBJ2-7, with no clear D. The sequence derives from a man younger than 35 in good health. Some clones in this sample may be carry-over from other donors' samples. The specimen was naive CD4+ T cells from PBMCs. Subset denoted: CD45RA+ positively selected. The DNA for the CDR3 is TGCGCCAGCAGCTTGGAGTTGGACGGATCCTACGAGCAGTACTTC. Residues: CASSLELDGSYEQYF.